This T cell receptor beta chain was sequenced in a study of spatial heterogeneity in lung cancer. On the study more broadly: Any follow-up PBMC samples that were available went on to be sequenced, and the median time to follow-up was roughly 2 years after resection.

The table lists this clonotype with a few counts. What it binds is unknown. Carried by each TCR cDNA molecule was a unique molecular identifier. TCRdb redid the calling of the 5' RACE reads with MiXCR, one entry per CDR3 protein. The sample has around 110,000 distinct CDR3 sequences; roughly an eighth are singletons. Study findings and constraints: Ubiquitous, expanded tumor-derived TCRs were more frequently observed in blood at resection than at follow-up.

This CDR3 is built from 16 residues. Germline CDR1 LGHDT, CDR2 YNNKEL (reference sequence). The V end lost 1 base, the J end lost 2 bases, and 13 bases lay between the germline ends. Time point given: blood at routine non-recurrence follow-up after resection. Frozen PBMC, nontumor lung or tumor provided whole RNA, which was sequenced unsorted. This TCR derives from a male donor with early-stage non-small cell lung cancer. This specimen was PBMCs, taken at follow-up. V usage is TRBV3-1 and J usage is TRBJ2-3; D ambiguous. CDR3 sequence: CASSQGNVAATDTQYF. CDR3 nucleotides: TGTGCCAGCAGCCAAGGGAATGTAGCTGCCACAGATACGCAGTATTTT.